The rows below give T cell receptor beta chains drawn from one sample of a study of T cell responses to AZD1222 COVID-19 vaccine. Generated by immunoSEQ multiplex PCR, the TCRdb table keeps only in-frame clones and is missing some. The data contain some 98,000 clones, 65% to 85% of them seen just once; the ten biggest clones take up more than 13%. The sample here was peripheral blood, taken 28 days after the second AZD1222 dose. These receptors all stem from an adult who received the AZD1222 COVID-19 vaccine. The CDR3 runs from the conserved cysteine through the conserved F or W. A D gene is named only where the DNA matches it firmly. Rows may omit the clone size; those that give it use once, few, many or a size class.

TRBV7-9	once	.	TRBJ1-3	CASSLSLDRNTIYF	TGTGCCAGCAGCTTGAGTCTCGACAGAAACACCATATATTTT
TRBV6-2/TRBV6-3	.	TRBD2	TRBJ2-7	CASSPLYWTSGRAISYEQYF	TGTGCCAGCAGTCCACTGTATTGGACTAGCGGGAGGGCCATATCCTACGAGCAGTACTTC
TRBV27	.	TRBD1	TRBJ2-2	CAIGRQGSTGELFF	TGTGCCATCGGTAGACAGGGGAGCACCGGGGAGCTGTTTTTT
TRBV10-2	.	TRBD2	TRBJ2-5	CASSVPLYASGSRQETQYF	TGCGCCAGCAGTGTGCCCCTCTATGCTAGCGGGAGCCGGCAAGAGACCCAGTACTTC
TRBV6-1	.	.	TRBJ1-5	CASSEPWAQPQHF	TGTGCCAGCAGTGAACCCTGGGCTCAGCCCCAGCATTTT
TRBV19	once	.	TRBJ1-5	CASHEQDGRVNQPQHF	TGTGCCAGCCATGAACAAGATGGCAGGGTCAATCAGCCCCAGCATTTT
TRBV15	few	.	TRBJ1-1	CATSRGAGAVTEAFF	TGTGCCACCAGCAGAGGGGCGGGCGCGGTCACTGAAGCTTTCTTT
TRBV7-8	few	.	TRBJ1-2	CASSLVGGLRGYTF	TGTGCCAGCAGCTTAGTCGGCGGGCTGCGGGGCTACACCTTC
TRBV3-1/TRBV3-2	.	TRBD2	TRBJ2-5	CASSPGTSGQETQYF	TGTGCCAGCAGCCCCGGGACTAGCGGCCAAGAGACCCAGTACTTC
TRBV7-2	.	.	TRBJ2-3	CASSQGGSTDTQYF	TGTGCCAGCAGCCAAGGAGGGAGCACAGATACGCAGTATTTT
TRBV30	.	TRBD1	TRBJ1-1	CAWGQGVLVTEAFF	TGTGCCTGGGGACAGGGAGTGCTTGTCACTGAAGCTTTCTTT
TRBV6-5	.	TRBD1	TRBJ1-6	CASSQTDRDFPLHF	TGTGCCAGCAGTCAAACGGACAGGGATTTTCCCCTCCACTTT
TRBV5-1	few	.	TRBJ1-6	CASSLRTALDSPLHF	TGCGCCAGCAGCTTGCGGACCGCATTGGATTCACCCCTCCACTTT
TRBV7-3	.	.	TRBJ2-3	CASSSPGADTQYF	TGTGCCAGCAGCTCCCCGGGGGCAGATACGCAGTATTTT
TRBV19	.	TRBD2	TRBJ2-2	CATPTGTSSTGELFF	TGTGCCACTCCGACCGGGACTAGCAGCACCGGGGAGCTGTTTTTT
TRBV3-1/TRBV3-2	.	.	TRBJ2-7	CASSLGYEQYF	TGTGCCAGCAGCCTTGGGTACGAGCAGTACTTC
TRBV6-5	.	TRBD1	TRBJ2-7	CASSIDPGTGNEQYF	TGTGCCAGCAGTATTGACCCCGGGACAGGGAATGAGCAGTACTTC
TRBV10-3	.	.	TRBJ2-7	CAISESERRTYEQYF	TGTGCCATCAGTGAGTCAGAGCGCCGGACCTACGAGCAGTACTTC
TRBV18	.	.	TRBJ2-7	CASSPSLGQPYEQYF	TGTGCCAGCTCACCAAGCCTTGGACAACCCTACGAGCAGTACTTC
TRBV19	few	.	TRBJ1-4	CASMEGTTDEKLFF	TGTGCCAGTATGGAAGGGACGACCGATGAAAAACTGTTTTTT
TRBV5-6	.	TRBD1	TRBJ1-4	CASSLARTGGLANEKLFF	TGTGCCAGCAGCTTGGCCCGGACAGGGGGCTTGGCTAATGAAAAACTGTTTTTT
TRBV27	.	.	TRBJ2-1	CASVGRGNEQFF	TGTGCCAGCGTCGGCAGGGGCAATGAGCAGTTCTTC
TRBV7-9	.	.	TRBJ1-2	CASSRGEGAFGYTF	TGTGCCAGCAGCCGGGGAGAAGGCGCCTTTGGCTACACCTTC
TRBV7-9	.	.	TRBJ1-4	CASSLGTIADEKLFF	TGTGCCAGCAGCCTAGGGACTATAGCTGATGAAAAACTGTTTTTT
TRBV3-1/TRBV3-2	.	.	TRBJ2-5	CASSQDLGRPQETQYF	TGTGCCAGCAGCCAGGACCTGGGACGCCCCCAAGAGACCCAGTACTTC
TRBV3-1/TRBV3-2	.	.	TRBJ2-7	CASSLTAGGLGEQYF	TGTGCCAGCAGCCTGACGGCAGGAGGGTTGGGAGAGCAGTACTTC
TRBV2	medium-sized	.	TRBJ2-6	CASRGGWSFSGANVLTF	TGTGCCAGCAGAGGTGGTTGGAGCTTCTCTGGGGCCAACGTCCTGACTTTC
TRBV7-9	.	TRBD2	TRBJ2-1	CASSLGRAGIFQKNEQFF	TGTGCCAGCAGCTTAGGGCGAGCGGGAATCTTCCAGAAGAATGAGCAGTTCTTC
TRBV18	few	.	TRBJ1-5	CASSPGWGRNQPQHF	TGTGCCAGCTCACCAGGGTGGGGACGCAATCAGCCCCAGCATTTT
TRBV28	.	.	TRBJ1-6	CASSQGRYSPLHF	TGTGCCAGCAGTCAGGGAAGGTATTCACCCCTCCACTTT
TRBV7-9	.	.	TRBJ1-2	CASSPPLTLFYGYTF	TGTGCCAGCAGCCCTCCATTGACATTATTCTATGGCTACACCTTC
TRBV7-2	.	.	TRBJ1-5	CASSLLRQPQHF	TGTGCCAGCAGCTTGTTAAGACAGCCCCAGCATTTT
TRBV28	.	.	TRBJ1-5	CASSLTGPKRPQHF	TGTGCCAGCAGTTTAACAGGGCCAAAGAGGCCCCAGCATTTT
TRBV7-3	.	.	TRBJ1-6	CASSSDYRSSPLHF	TGTGCCAGCAGCTCAGACTACAGGTCTTCACCCCTCCACTTT